This TCR beta chain appears in the sequencing data of a study of T cell changes during pregnancy in multiple sclerosis. This clone was seen once. Germline assignment: CDR1 MRHNA and CDR2 SNTAGT. The CDR3 has 14 residues. Trimming stripped 3 bases from V and 0 bases from J, with 6 bases between. Clones were sequenced by immunoSEQ multiplex PCR, and TCRdb holds only the in-frame ones, with some missing. The data hold about 98,000 clones, with roughly 94% observed a single time. The clonotype originates from a female donor in good health, enrolled as a control in a pregnancy study. This chain joins TRBV6-4 and TRBJ1-3, with unresolved D. The material was peripheral blood, obtained after pregnancy. The CDR3 region has the DNA TGTGCCAGCAGTGAGGGCCCCTCTGGAAACACCATATATTTT. Encoded protein: CASSEGPSGNTIYF.